The 31 T cell receptor beta chains reported below all come from one sample, sequenced in a study of CD8 T cells in ankylosing spondylitis. In TCRdb, the 5' RACE reads were re-called with MiXCR into one record per CDR3 protein. The sample carries about 160,000 distinct CDR3 sequences, approximately 16% recorded once. The sample was blood, either unsorted or a sorted T cell fraction (not recorded which). The source of these receptors is a male donor with ankylosing spondylitis or in good health (not recorded which).

This clonotype was seen many times. This chain uses TRBV24-1 with TRBJ2-1; 9 nucleotides align to TRBD1. The CDR3 loop spans 16 amino acids. Germline V gives CDR1 KGHDR, CDR2 SFDVKD. The J segment lost 6 bases and the V segment lost 10 bases, leaving 15 bases of the junction unmatched. The CDR3 loop is CATAGYRTGDSNEQFF. CDR3 sequence (DNA): TGTGCCACGGCGGGATATCGGACAGGGGATAGCAATGAGCAGTTCTTC.

In this sample, this clonotype turned up many times. The chain recombines TRBV5-1 with TRBJ2-3; D possibly matches TRBD1 or TRBD2 (5 bases each). Germline V CDR1 and CDR2: SGHRS, YFSETQ. V dropped 8 bases and J dropped 1 base, with 14 bases sitting between them. This CDR3 has 14 residues. The CDR3 nucleotides read TGCGCCAGTTCAGGGAGTTTTGGCACAGATACGCAGTATTTT. As protein: CASSGSFGTDTQYF.

This clonotype was observed at least ten times. The rearrangement links TRBV5-1 to TRBJ1-1, with D tentatively TRBD1 (6 bases). In germline, CDR1 is SGHRS, CDR2 YFSETQ. The length of the CDR3 is 14 residues. Between the trimmed V and J ends, which lost 4 bases and 0 bases, there was a span of 10 bases. The CDR3 region is CASSAGDMNTEAFF. CDR3 DNA: TGCGCCAGCAGCGCAGGGGACATGAACACTGAAGCTTTCTTT.

This clonotype was found many times. The chain couples TRBV20-1 to TRBJ1-5; D remains ambiguous. Germline CDR1 is DFQATT and CDR2 is SNEGSKA (reference sequence). The CDR3 is 13 residues long. Trimming removed 3 bases at V and 5 bases at J, with 11 bases between. The CDR3 loop is CSASDVRYQPQHF. As DNA, the CDR3 is TGCAGTGCTAGCGACGTGAGGTATCAGCCCCAGCATTTT.

The sample holds many counts of this clonotype. The chain is built from TRBV4-2 and TRBJ2-7; 9 nucleotides match TRBD1. The CDR3 extends over 13 amino acids. J gave up 7 bases and V 8 bases, and 9 bases lay outside the gene matches. CDR1 is LGHNA, CDR2 YNFKEQ, per germline. Here the CDR3 reads CASWDRDNGEQYF. Here the CDR3 DNA reads TGTGCCAGCTGGGACAGGGATAATGGTGAGCAGTACTTC.

This clonotype was picked up many times. This chain uses TRBV19 with TRBJ2-7; D is perhaps TRBD2 (6 bases). Trimming removed 1 base from V and 5 bases from J, with 12 bases in between. The germline V gene encodes CDR1 LNHDA and CDR2 SQIVND (reference sequence). The CDR3 contains 14 residues. The CDR3 nucleotides read TGTGCCAGTAGTATAGTTGGGGGGTCCCACGAGCAGTACTTC. Translating gives CASSIVGGSHEQYF.

As concerns this clonotype: A much larger clone differs from this one at a single base, so this may be a read error. This chain links TRBV5-1 with TRBJ1-1, with 7 positions matching TRBD1. This CDR3 comprises 15 residues. Germline lookup yields CDR1 SGHRS and CDR2 YFSETQ. CDR3 amino acids: CGSSLRGILNTEAFF. The DNA for the CDR3 is TGCGGCAGCAGCCTCAGGGGGATCCTGAACACTGAAGCTTTCTTT. The full variable domain, with the rest looked up from reference TRBV5-1 and TRBJ1-1, is KAGVTQTPRYLIKTRGQQVTLSCSPISGHRSVSWYQQTPGQGLQFLFEYFSETQRNKGNFPGRFSGRQFSNSRSEMNVSTLELGDSALYLCGSSLRGILNTEAFFGQGTRLTVV.

This clonotype has just a few counts. The chain has TRBV6-6 and TRBJ1-5; possible D gene TRBD1, 6 bases. Per germline, CDR1 MNHNY and CDR2 SVGAGI (reference sequence). The CDR3 runs to 13 residues. Trimming took 5 bases from V and 7 from J, leaving 12 bases between them. The DNA for the CDR3 is TGTGCCAGCAGTCCAGGGGATAGGCAGCCCCAGCATTTT. As protein: CASSPGDRQPQHF.

This clonotype was found many times. The rearrangement links TRBV20-1 to TRBJ2-5, with 10 bases identical to TRBD2. With 5 bases clipped from V and 2 bases from J, the junction kept 8 bases outside the gene matches. CDR1 and CDR2 from the germline V gene are DFQATT and SNEGSKA (reference sequence). CDR3 length equals 15 residues. The chain's CDR3 is CSAFRLAGLQETQYF. The CDR3 nucleotides are TGCAGTGCTTTCCGACTAGCGGGTCTACAAGAGACCCAGTACTTC.

V is TRBV5-6 and J is TRBJ2-6; D possibly uses TRBD1 or TRBD2 (6 bases each). Trimming shortened V by 0 bases and J by 8 bases, and 15 bases separated the two germline ends. The CDR3 consists of 16 residues. CDR1 and CDR2 (germline): SGHDT, YYEEEE. The CDR3 nucleotides are TGTGCCAGCAGCTTGGACGGAAACCGGGGGCCCAACGTCCTGACTTTC. Amino acids: CASSLDGNRGPNVLTF. The full variable domain, completed using reference TRBV5-6 and TRBJ2-6, is DAGVTQSPTHLIKTRGQQVTLRCSPKSGHDTVSWYQQALGQGPQFIFQYYEEEERQRGNFPDRFSGHQFPNYSSELNVNALLLGDSALYLCASSLDGNRGPNVLTFGAGSRLTVL.

The chain employs TRBV4-1 and TRBJ2-1; 10 nucleotides match TRBD1. Germline-derived CDR1 and CDR2 are MGHRA and YSYEKL. The CDR3 runs to 16 residues. J gave up 2 bases and V 4 bases, and 5 bases lay outside the gene matches. Written as DNA, the CDR3 is TGCGCCAGCAGCCGAAGCGGGACAGGGGCCTACAATGAGCAGTTCTTC. The encoded protein is CASSRSGTGAYNEQFF.

This clonotype was observed many times. The rearrangement joins TRBV20-1 to TRBJ1-3; a possible D gene is TRBD1 (5 bases). V was pared by 3 bases and J by 3 bases, with 9 bases between. CDR1 DFQATT and CDR2 SNEGSKA come from the germline V gene (reference sequence). CDR3 length equals 13 residues. The CDR3 sequence is CSARAGSGNTIYF. The DNA for the CDR3 is TGCAGTGCTAGGGCAGGGAGTGGAAACACCATATATTTT.

This chain links TRBV12-3 or TRBV12-4 with TRBJ2-5; unclear D gene. CDR3 length equals 14 residues. Between the trimmed V and J ends, which lost 3 bases and 2 bases, there was a span of 10 bases. As DNA, the CDR3 is TGTGCCAGCAGTTTGGCAACAGTGCAAGAGACCCAGTACTTC. Its translation: CASSLATVQETQYF.

This clonotype was detected ten times or more. The chain employs TRBV20-1 and TRBJ2-3; D is unclear. Deletions cut 4 bases from V and 3 bases from J, with 14 bases between. The length of the CDR3 is 14 residues. Germline values: CDR1 DFQATT, CDR2 SNEGSKA (reference sequence). Written as DNA, the CDR3 is TGCAGTGCTACAGACCTAAAGGGAACAGATACGCAGTATTTT. Its protein product is CSATDLKGTDTQYF.

The chain combines TRBV29-1 with TRBJ2-7; D might be TRBD1 (6 bases). This CDR3 has 11 amino acids. CDR1 is SQVTM, CDR2 ANQGSEA, per germline. The V gene lost 6 bases and the J gene lost 6 bases, with 12 bases spanning the gap. DNA for the CDR3: TGCAGCGTCGCCACAGGGCCCGAGCAGTACTTC. Translated: CSVATGPEQYF.

This chain links TRBV7-3 with TRBJ2-6; D is ambiguous. V was clipped by 1 base and J by 0 bases, with 1 base between them. The CDR3 runs 14 residues. Germline CDR1 is SGHTA and CDR2 is FQGTGA. CDR3 protein: CASSLNSGANVLTF. The CDR3 coding sequence is TGTGCCAGCAGCTTAAACTCTGGGGCCAACGTCCTGACTTTC. Together with reference TRBV7-3 and TRBJ2-6, the CDR3 gives the full variable domain: GAGVSQTPSNKVTEKGKYVELRCDPISGHTALYWYRQSLGQGPEFLIYFQGTGAADDSGLPNDRFFAVRPEGSVSTLKIQRTERGDSAVYLCASSLNSGANVLTFGAGSRLTVL.

This clonotype has just a few counts. A read error may account for a junction end that differs from germline. V is TRBV27 and J is TRBJ1-2; 9 bases fit TRBD1. From germline, CDR1 is MNHEY and CDR2 SMNVEV (reference sequence). The CDR3 sequence is 17 residues long. CDR3 nucleotide sequence: TGCACCAGCAGTTTAACCCCACGGGACAGGGAGAACTATGGCTACACCTTC. It specifies CTSSLTPRDRENYGYTF.

This clonotype was observed many times. The chain has TRBV4-1 and TRBJ1-2; no reliable D call. V was shortened by 0 bases and J by 12 bases, with 20 bases between the two germline ends. The CDR3 runs 15 residues. Per germline, CDR1 MGHRA and CDR2 YSYEKL. The CDR3 loop is CASSQEGSPSQVDTF. CDR3 bases: TGCGCCAGCAGCCAAGAAGGCAGCCCCTCCCAAGTCGACACCTTC.

This clonotype was observed a handful of times. CDR3 in DNA: TGTGCCAGCAGCCGGAGACTAGCGGGAGAAGAGACCCAGTACTTC. Residues: CASSRRLAGEETQYF. V gene TRBV4-2 combines with J gene TRBJ2-5, with 12 positions matching TRBD2. Germline values: CDR1 LGHNA, CDR2 YNFKEQ. V trimming: 4 bases; J trimming: 3 bases; junction bases outside the gene matches: 3. The CDR3 sequence is 15 residues long.

This clonotype was found a few times. J is TRBJ2-7 and V is TRBV12-3 or TRBV12-4; D may match TRBD1 or TRBD2 (5 bases each). The V gene lost 6 bases and the J gene lost 11 bases, with 17 bases spanning the gap. The CDR3 is made up of 12 amino acids. The CDR3 protein is CASSQPPGTEYF. The CDR3 DNA sequence: TGTGCCAGCAGCCAACCTCCGGGGACGGAGTACTTC.

This chain connects TRBV20-1 to TRBJ2-7, with 11 nucleotides matching TRBD2. This CDR3 has 13 amino acids. The ends lost 6 bases at V and 2 bases at J; junction bases unmatched: 3. The germline gives CDR1 DFQATT, CDR2 SNEGSKA (reference sequence). In nucleotides, the CDR3 is TGCAGTGCGGGGACTAGCGGACCCTACGAGCAGTACTTC. Translating it yields CSAGTSGPYEQYF.

This clonotype was detected ten times or more. The rearrangement links TRBV5-1 to TRBJ1-6, with D possibly matching TRBD1 (5 bases). Germline V gene sequence: CDR1 SGHRS, CDR2 YFSETQ. The CDR3 is 15 residues long. V lost 2 bases, J lost 5 bases, and 11 bases lay in between. CDR3 in DNA: TGCGCCAGCAGCTTATCGGGGGAAAATAATTCACCCCTCCACTTT. Translating it yields CASSLSGENNSPLHF.

The V call is TRBV20-1, the J call TRBJ2-7; TRBD2 might be the D (6 bases). The CDR3 totals 14 residues. Germline CDR1 and CDR2: DFQATT and SNEGSKA (reference sequence). V dropped 6 bases and J dropped 3 bases, with 18 bases sitting between them. The DNA of the CDR3 is TGCAGTGCGGCGATAGCGGCCCGTCACTACGAGCAGTACTTC. It translates to CSAAIAARHYEQYF.

This clonotype has a count of ten or more. V is TRBV28 and J is TRBJ2-3, with 8 bases lining up with TRBD1. The length of the CDR3 is 16 residues. Trimming cost V 4 bases and J 0 bases; bases outside gene matches: 6. CDR1 and CDR2 (germline): MDHEN, SYDVKM. The CDR3 nucleotides are TGTGCCAGCAGTTCGGACAGGGCGACTAGCACAGATACGCAGTATTTT. Translation gives CASSSDRATSTDTQYF. The variable domain in full, completed from reference TRBV28 and TRBJ2-3, reads DVKVTQSSRYLVKRTGEKVFLECVQDMDHENMFWYRQDPGLGLRLIYFSYDVKMKEKGDIPEGYSVSREKKERFSLILESASTNQTSMYLCASSSDRATSTDTQYFGPGTRLTVL.

This clonotype was counted between two and nine times. V usage is TRBV24-1 and J usage is TRBJ2-1; the D gene is possibly TRBD1 (6 bases). The CDR3 spans 14 residues. Germline CDR1 is KGHDR and CDR2 is SFDVKD. V lost 3 bases and J 8 bases, leaving 13 bases between the germline ends. CDR3 nucleotides: TGTGCCACCAGTGATGAGGGGGTAGTATATGAGCAGTTCTTC. Amino acid sequence: CATSDEGVVYEQFF.

The chain carries TRBV12-3 or TRBV12-4 and TRBJ2-3, with a tentative D call TRBD1 (6 bases). CDR3 length: 15 amino acids. V was pared by 5 bases and J by 5 bases, with 17 bases between. DNA of the CDR3: TGTGCCAGCAGTCCCTACAGGGATGTAAGAGATACGCAGTATTTT. Protein sequence: CASSPYRDVRDTQYF.

The V and J genes are TRBV30 and TRBJ2-7; D may be TRBD1 (6 bases). V shed 0 bases and J shed 3 bases, with 18 bases lying between them. The CDR3 length is 16 residues. The germline V gene has CDR1 GTSNPN and CDR2 SVGIG (reference sequence). The CDR3 region has the DNA TGTGCCTGGAGTGTACTTTACGGGACACCTCACTACGAGCAGTACTTC. Its translation: CAWSVLYGTPHYEQYF.

This clonotype was detected many times. The J gene is TRBJ2-1, the V gene TRBV28; 11 nucleotides agree with TRBD1. The CDR3 loop spans 17 amino acids. Germline-derived CDR1 and CDR2 are MDHEN and SYDVKM. The V segment lost 0 bases and the J segment 6 bases; nucleotides outside the gene matches: 7. CDR3 in DNA: TGTGCCAGCAGTTTATGGGAAGGACAGGGGGCGTCCAATGAGCAGTTCTTC. Its translation: CASSLWEGQGASNEQFF.

This clonotype was seen at least ten times. V gene TRBV5-1 combines with J gene TRBJ2-3, with 7 positions matching TRBD1. The CDR3 is 16 amino acids. J lost 6 bases, V lost 3 bases, and 13 bases had no gene match. CDR1 SGHRS and CDR2 YFSETQ come from the germline V gene. CDR3 sequence: CASSSYSTTGADTQYF. The DNA of the CDR3 is TGCGCCAGCAGCTCATACTCGACAACAGGGGCGGATACGCAGTATTTT.

This chain connects TRBV28 to TRBJ2-1; D is unresolved. Germline lookup yields CDR1 MDHEN and CDR2 SYDVKM. The CDR3 extends over 11 amino acids. The germline V and J ends were trimmed by 8 bases and 6 bases, with 8 bases remaining between them. CDR3 sequence: CASQELNEQFF. CDR3 sequence (DNA): TGTGCCAGCCAGGAACTCAATGAGCAGTTCTTC. Based on the CDR3 plus reference TRBV28 and TRBJ2-1, the full variable domain is DVKVTQSSRYLVKRTGEKVFLECVQDMDHENMFWYRQDPGLGLRLIYFSYDVKMKEKGDIPEGYSVSREKKERFSLILESASTNQTSMYLCASQELNEQFFGPGTRLTVL.

This chain links TRBV5-1 with TRBJ2-7; TRBD1 might be the D (6 bases). Trimming took off 2 bases at V and 3 bases at J, with 12 bases between the two ends. The CDR3 contains 14 residues. Germline V lookup: CDR1 SGHRS, CDR2 YFSETQ. The CDR3 sequence is CASSFATGFYEQYF. Here the CDR3 DNA reads TGCGCCAGCAGCTTCGCTACAGGGTTCTACGAGCAGTACTTC. Looking up the rest from reference TRBV5-1 and TRBJ2-7 gives the full variable domain: KAGVTQTPRYLIKTRGQQVTLSCSPISGHRSVSWYQQTPGQGLQFLFEYFSETQRNKGNFPGRFSGRQFSNSRSEMNVSTLELGDSALYLCASSFATGFYEQYFGPGTRLTVT.